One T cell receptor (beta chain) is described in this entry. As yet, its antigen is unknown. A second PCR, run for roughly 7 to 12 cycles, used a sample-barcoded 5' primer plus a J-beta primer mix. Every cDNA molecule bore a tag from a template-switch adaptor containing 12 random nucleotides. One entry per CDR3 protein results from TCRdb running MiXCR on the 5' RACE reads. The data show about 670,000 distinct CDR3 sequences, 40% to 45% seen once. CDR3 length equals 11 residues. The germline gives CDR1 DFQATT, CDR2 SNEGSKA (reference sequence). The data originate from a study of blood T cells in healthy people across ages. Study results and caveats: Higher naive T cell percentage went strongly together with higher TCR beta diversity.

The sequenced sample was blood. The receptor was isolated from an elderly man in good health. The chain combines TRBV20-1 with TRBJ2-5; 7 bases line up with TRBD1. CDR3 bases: TGCAGCGGACAGGAGCAAGAGACCCAGTACTTC. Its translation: CSGQEQETQYF.